The 2 T cell receptor beta chains below come from one sample, sequenced in a study of T cell repertoires in cytomegalovirus infection (dated by TCRdb to the late 2010s). The sample was run on an Illumina HiSeq 1500. The public reads were reanalyzed by TCRdb: fastp trimming at Q25, MiXCR alignment, in-frame beta chains only. Duplicate CDR3 protein sequences are folded into a single record with the most common DNA and genes. The sample yields roughly 180,000 distinct CDR3 sequences; about 17% were counted once. Around 27% of the sample goes to the ten largest clones. The source material was CD8+ T cells from PBMCs. These receptors were obtained from a human donor in good health (CMV status not recorded). Some clones in this sample may be carry-over from other donors' samples.

This clonotype was counted between two and nine times. The J gene is TRBJ1-1, the V gene TRBV5-6; TRBD1 matches 7 bases. V shed 4 bases and J 3 bases; nucleotides not matched to a gene: 6. The CDR3 has 14 residues. Looked up from germline, CDR1 is SGHDT and CDR2 is YYEEEE. DNA of the CDR3: TGTGCCAGCAGCCAAGGGGGCTGGGACACTGAAGCTTTCTTT. Amino acids: CASSQGGWDTEAFF.

This clonotype was counted only a few times. The rearrangement uses TRBV7-9 and TRBJ2-5; D could derive from TRBD1 or TRBD2 (5 bases each). The CDR3 spans 16 residues. The germline V gene encodes CDR1 SEHNR and CDR2 FQNEAQ (reference sequence). Trimming left V 6 bases short and J 2 bases short, with 19 bases between. CDR3 residues: CASSSLGTSPQETQYF. The CDR3 DNA sequence: TGTGCCAGCAGTTCATTGGGGACCTCCCCTCAAGAGACCCAGTACTTC.